This entry is about one TCR beta chain. The antigen it recognizes is unknown. Base qualities are not at hand, and no much larger clone is one base apart. The source of the sample is a study of STAT5B mutations in CD4+ large granular lymphocyte leukemia (dated by TCRdb to the early 2020s). Notes on the research overall: Among healthy controls, the CDR3 'QG' motif was associated with a particular HLA allele. The TCRbeta repertoires of CD4+ T-cell large granular lymphocyte leukemia patients were compared with the TCRbeta repertoires of healthy blood donors. Flow cytometry performed on FACSCanto II or FACSVerse showed that the purified fractions had more than 95% purity among lymphocytes. The research as a whole found: Main leukemic clonotypes were private to each patient, although roughly 26% appeared at low frequency in other patients' non-leukemic repertoires. Enrichment of TRBV06-family usage was observed among the top patient clones (8/27) relative to healthy controls (2/35). Compared with healthy CD4+ repertoires, CD4-sorted patient repertoires appeared more clonal, and this difference remained even after the putative leukemic clones were removed. The data were not HLA-matched, and the higher clonality in CD4+ T-LGLL than in CD8+ T-LGLL could be due to the relatively small sample size.

Healthy controls were 37 blood donors whose buffy coats came from the Finnish Red Cross blood service. All TCR-sequenced material derived from peripheral blood: patient blood samples and healthy donor buffy coats. Peripheral blood mononuclear cells were isolated by Ficoll-Hypaque gradient centrifugation. For the healthy controls, CD4+ cells were obtained from buffy coats by magnetic purification. Genomic DNA was extracted with the Gentra Puregene Cell and Tissue kit and quantified on a Qubit 2.0 fluorometer. The immunoSEQ assay at survey resolution was applied to genomic DNA for sequencing of TCRbeta rearrangements. The authors' pipeline ran thus. A lowest detectable productive clonotype frequency of 2.59 x 10-5 was observed in the TCR sequencing data. Only productive TCRbeta rearrangements, meaning sequences that were complete and in-frame, were kept for the analyses. The clonality of each sample was calculated as Simpson clonality in the immunoSEQ Analyzer version 3.0. Clones were binned by frequency as very rare, small, medium, large (1-20%) or hyperexpanded (>20%). OLGA 1.2.3 estimated generation probabilities, VDJtools produced V-gene circos plots, VDJdb was queried for specificities, and GLIPH identified CDR3 motifs. The table was pulled from immuneACCESS by TCRdb, which kept in-frame rearrangements only. Such tables lose some clones; where checked, under half of the loss comes from unresolved V genes, and the rest has no known cause. D and trimming come from the DNA, and the V and J calls and clone size come from that table. The sample data list about 32,000 clones, and 85% of these were observed just once. The ten most abundant clones make up around 4.5% of the sample.

At the junction V is shortened by 0 bases and J by 0 bases, with 7 bases in between. The CDR3 holds 15 amino acids from the cysteine to the phenylalanine. Only CDR3 DNA is held: 45 bases, read in frame from base 1. As encoded in the germline V gene, CDR1 is SGHRS while CDR2 is YFSETQ. Sequences were obtained from CD4+ T cells from blood buffy coats. The rearrangement combines TRBV5-1 with TRBJ1-3, and possibly TRBD1, on 6 matching bases. This receptor was obtained from a human donor in good health. The bases read TGCGCCAGCAGCTTGGAGGGGGGCTCTGGAAACACCATATATTTT. This codes for CASSLEGGSGNTIYF.